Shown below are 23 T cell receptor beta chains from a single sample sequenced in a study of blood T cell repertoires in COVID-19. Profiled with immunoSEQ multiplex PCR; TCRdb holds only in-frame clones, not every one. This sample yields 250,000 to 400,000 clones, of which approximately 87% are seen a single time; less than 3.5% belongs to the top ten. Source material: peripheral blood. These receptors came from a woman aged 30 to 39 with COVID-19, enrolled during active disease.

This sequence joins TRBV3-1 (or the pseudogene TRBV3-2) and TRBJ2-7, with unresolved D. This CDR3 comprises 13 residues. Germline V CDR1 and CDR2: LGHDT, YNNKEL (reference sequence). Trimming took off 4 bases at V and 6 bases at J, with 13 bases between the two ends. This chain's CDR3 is CASSLLGAGEQYF. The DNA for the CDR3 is TGTGCCAGCAGCCTCCTAGGAGCTGGCGAGCAGTACTTC.

In DNA, the CDR3 is TGTGCCAGCCGGGGGATCGCTGAAGCTTTCTTT. As protein: CASRGIAEAFF. This chain links TRBV25-1 with TRBJ1-1, with D possibly matching TRBD1 (5 bases). The CDR3 is 11 residues long. Trimming took off 8 bases at V and 6 bases at J, with 10 bases between the two ends. From germline, CDR1 is MGHDK and CDR2 SYGVNS.

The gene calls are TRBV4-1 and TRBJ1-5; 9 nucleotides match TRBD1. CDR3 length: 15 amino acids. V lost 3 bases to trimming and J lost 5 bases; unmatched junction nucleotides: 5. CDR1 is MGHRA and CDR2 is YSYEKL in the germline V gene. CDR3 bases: TGCGCCAGCAGCCATGGGACAGGGAACGATCAGCCCCAGCATTTT. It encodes CASSHGTGNDQPQHF.

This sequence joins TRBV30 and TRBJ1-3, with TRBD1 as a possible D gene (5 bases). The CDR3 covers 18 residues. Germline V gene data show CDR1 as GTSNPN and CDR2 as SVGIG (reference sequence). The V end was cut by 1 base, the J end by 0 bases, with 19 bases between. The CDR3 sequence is CAWSAAIGAILSGNTIYF. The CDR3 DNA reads TGTGCCTGGAGTGCCGCGATTGGGGCGATCCTCTCTGGAAACACCATATATTTT.

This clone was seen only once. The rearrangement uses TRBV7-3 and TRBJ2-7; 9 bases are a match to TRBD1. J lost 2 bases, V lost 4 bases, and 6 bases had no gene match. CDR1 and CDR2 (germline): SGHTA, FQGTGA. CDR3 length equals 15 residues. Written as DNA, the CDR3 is TGTGCCAGCAGCTCTGGGACAGGGAGCCCCTACGAGCAGTACTTC. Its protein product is CASSSGTGSPYEQYF. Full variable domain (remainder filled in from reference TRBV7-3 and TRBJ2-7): GAGVSQTPSNKVTEKGKYVELRCDPISGHTALYWYRQSLGQGPEFLIYFQGTGAADDSGLPNDRFFAVRPEGSVSTLKIQRTERGDSAVYLCASSSGTGSPYEQYFGPGTRLTVT.

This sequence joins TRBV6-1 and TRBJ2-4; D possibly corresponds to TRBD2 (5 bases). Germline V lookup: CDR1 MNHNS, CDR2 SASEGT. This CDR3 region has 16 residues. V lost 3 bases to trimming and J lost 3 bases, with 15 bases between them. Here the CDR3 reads CASSDGRAGDKNIQYF. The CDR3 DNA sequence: TGTGCCAGCAGTGATGGTAGAGCCGGGGACAAAAACATTCAGTACTTC.

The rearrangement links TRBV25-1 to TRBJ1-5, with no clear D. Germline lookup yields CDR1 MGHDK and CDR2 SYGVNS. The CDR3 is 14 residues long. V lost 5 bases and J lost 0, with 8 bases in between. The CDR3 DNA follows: TGTGCCAGCAGTTCTTGGGCTAGCAATCAGCCCCAGCATTTT. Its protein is CASSSWASNQPQHF.

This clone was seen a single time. The CDR3: CASSQEQTTNEKLFF. The DNA of the CDR3 is TGTGCCAGCAGCCAAGAACAGACAACTAATGAAAAACTGTTTTTT. The chain carries TRBV3-1 (or the pseudogene TRBV3-2) and TRBJ1-4; D remains ambiguous. V dropped 0 bases and J dropped 0 bases, with 5 bases sitting between them. The CDR3 consists of 15 residues. Germline CDR1 reads LGHDT; CDR2 reads YNNKEL (reference sequence).

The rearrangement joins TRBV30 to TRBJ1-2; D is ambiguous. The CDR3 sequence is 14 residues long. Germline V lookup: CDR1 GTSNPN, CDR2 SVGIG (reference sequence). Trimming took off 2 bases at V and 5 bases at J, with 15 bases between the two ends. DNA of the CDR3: TGTGCCTGGAGTCCTCTTGCGGATGTTTATGGCTACACCTTC. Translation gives CAWSPLADVYGYTF.

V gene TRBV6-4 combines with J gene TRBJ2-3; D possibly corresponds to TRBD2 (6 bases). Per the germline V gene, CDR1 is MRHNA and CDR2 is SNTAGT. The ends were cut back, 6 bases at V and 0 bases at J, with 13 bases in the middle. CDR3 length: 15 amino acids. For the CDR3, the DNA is TGTGCCAGCAGGATTCTAGGGACTAGCACAGATACGCAGTATTTT. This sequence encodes CASRILGTSTDTQYF.

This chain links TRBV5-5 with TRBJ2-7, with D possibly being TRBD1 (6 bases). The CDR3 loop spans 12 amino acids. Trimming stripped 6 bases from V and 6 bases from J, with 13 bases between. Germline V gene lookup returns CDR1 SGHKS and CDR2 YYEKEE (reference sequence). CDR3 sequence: CASTGLGGEQYF. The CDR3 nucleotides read TGTGCCAGCACCGGGTTAGGGGGCGAGCAGTACTTC.

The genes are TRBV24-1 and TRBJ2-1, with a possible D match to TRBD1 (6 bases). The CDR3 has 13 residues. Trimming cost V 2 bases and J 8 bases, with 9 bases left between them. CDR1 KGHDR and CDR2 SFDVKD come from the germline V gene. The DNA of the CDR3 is TGTGCCACCAGTGATTCCTACAGGGATGAGCAGTTCTTC. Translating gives CATSDSYRDEQFF.

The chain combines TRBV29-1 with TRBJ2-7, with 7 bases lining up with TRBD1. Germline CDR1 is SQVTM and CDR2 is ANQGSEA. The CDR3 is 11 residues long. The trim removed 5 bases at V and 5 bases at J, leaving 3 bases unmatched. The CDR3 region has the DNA TGCAGCGTTACTGACAGGGACGAGCAGTACTTC. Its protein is CSVTDRDEQYF.

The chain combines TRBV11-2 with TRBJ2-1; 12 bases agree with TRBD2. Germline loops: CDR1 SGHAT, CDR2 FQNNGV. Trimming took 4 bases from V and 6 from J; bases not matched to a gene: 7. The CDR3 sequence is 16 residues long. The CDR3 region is CASSSGLAGYGNEQFF. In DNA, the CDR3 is TGTGCCAGCAGCTCCGGACTAGCGGGATATGGCAATGAGCAGTTCTTC.

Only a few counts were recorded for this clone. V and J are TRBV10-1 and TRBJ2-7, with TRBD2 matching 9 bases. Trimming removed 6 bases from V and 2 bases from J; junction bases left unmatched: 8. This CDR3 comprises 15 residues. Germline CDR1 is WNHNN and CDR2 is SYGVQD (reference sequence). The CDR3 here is CASSPTSGLTYEQYF. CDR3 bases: TGCGCCAGCAGCCCTACTAGCGGGCTTACCTACGAGCAGTACTTC.

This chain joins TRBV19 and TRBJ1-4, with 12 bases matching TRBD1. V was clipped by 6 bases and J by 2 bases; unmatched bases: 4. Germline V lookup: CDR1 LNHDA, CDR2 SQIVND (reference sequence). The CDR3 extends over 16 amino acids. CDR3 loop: CASRGQGAVTNEKLFF. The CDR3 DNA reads TGTGCCAGTAGGGGACAGGGGGCGGTTACTAATGAAAAACTGTTTTTT.

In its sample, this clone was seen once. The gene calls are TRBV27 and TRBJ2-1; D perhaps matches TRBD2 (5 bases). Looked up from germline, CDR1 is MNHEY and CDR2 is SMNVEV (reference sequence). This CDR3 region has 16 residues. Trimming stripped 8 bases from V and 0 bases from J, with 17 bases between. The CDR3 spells CASSQEVSSSYNEQFF. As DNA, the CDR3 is TGTGCCAGCTCCCAGGAGGTTTCCAGCTCCTACAATGAGCAGTTCTTC.

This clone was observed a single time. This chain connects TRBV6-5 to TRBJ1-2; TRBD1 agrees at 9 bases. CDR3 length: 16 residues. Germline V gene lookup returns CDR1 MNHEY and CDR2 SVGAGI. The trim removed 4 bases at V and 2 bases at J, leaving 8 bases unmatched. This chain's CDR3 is CASSSHPGTGNYGYTF. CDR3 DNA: TGTGCCAGCAGTTCCCACCCCGGGACAGGGAACTATGGCTACACCTTC.

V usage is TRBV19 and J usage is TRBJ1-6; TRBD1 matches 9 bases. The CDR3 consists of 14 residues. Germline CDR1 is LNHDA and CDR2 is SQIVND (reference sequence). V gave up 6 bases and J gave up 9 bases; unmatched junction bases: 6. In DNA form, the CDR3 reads TGTGCCAGTAGAACACAGGGGGCAGGTTCACCCCTCCACTTT. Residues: CASRTQGAGSPLHF.

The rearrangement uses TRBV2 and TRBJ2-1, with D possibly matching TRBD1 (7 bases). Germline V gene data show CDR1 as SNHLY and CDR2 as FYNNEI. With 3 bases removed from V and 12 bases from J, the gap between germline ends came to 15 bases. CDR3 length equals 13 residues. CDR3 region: CASSEAGTAVQFF. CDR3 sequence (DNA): TGTGCCAGCAGTGAGGCGGGGACAGCAGTGCAGTTCTTC.

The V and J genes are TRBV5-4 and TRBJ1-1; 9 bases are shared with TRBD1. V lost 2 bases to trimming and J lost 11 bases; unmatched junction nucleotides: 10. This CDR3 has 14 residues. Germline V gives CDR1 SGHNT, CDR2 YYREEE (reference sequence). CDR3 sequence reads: CASSLSRDRVGAFF. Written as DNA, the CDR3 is TGTGCCAGCAGCTTATCCCGGGACAGGGTAGGGGCTTTCTTT.

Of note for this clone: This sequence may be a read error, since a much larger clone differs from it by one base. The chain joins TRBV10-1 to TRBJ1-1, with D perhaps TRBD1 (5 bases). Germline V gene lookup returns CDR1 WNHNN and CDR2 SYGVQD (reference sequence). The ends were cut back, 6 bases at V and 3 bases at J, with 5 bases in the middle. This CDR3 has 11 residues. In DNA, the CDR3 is TGCGCCAGCAGAGGGGACACTGAAGCTTTCTTT. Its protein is CASRGDTEAFF.

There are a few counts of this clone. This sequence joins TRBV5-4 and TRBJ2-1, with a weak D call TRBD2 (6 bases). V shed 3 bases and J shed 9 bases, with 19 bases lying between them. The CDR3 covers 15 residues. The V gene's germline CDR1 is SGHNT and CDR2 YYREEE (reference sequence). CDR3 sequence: CASSSGTIPGGEQFF. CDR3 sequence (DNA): TGTGCCAGCAGCTCCGGGACCATCCCCGGGGGTGAGCAGTTCTTC.